This T cell receptor beta chain was identified during a study of blood T cell repertoires in COVID-19. The overall study: Acute-phase and convalescent COVID-19 samples originated in the United States, Italy and Spain. T cells, B-cell-depleted T cells, or PBMCs provided the cDNA or gDNA that served as material.

As originally analysed: Amplification from reference gene primers served as the basis for estimated nucleated cell counts. TCRdb's table, derived via immunoSEQ multiplex PCR, lists solely in-frame clones and lacks some. Clone size and the V and J calls come from that table; the DNA yielded D and trimming. Seen here are about 120,000 clones, around 87% observed once, and the top ten hold 25% to 30%. This CDR3 spans 14 amino acids. The V segment lost 6 bases and the J segment 4 bases; nucleotides outside the gene matches: 9. Germline assignment: CDR1 GTSNPN and CDR2 SVGIG (reference sequence). The specimen was peripheral blood. This TCR derives from a woman between 65 and 79 years old with acute or convalescent COVID-19. The chain links TRBV30 to TRBJ1-2; 9 nucleotides match TRBD1. CDR3: CACDSQGAPYGYTF. Here the CDR3 DNA reads TGTGCCTGTGATTCACAGGGGGCACCCTATGGCTACACCTTC.